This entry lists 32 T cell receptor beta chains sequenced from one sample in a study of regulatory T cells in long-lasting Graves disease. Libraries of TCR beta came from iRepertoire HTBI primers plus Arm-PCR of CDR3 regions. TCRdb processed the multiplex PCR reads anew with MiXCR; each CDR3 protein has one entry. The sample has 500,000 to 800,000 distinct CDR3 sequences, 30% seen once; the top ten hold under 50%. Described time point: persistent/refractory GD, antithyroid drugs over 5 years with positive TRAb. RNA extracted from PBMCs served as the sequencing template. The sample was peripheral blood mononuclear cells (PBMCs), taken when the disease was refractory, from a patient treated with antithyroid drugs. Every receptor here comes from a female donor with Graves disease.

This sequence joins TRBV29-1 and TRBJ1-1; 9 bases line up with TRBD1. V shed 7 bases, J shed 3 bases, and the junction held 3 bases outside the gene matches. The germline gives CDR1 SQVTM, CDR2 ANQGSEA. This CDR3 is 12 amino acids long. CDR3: CSDRDRDTEAFF. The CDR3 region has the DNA TGCAGCGACCGGGACAGGGACACTGAAGCTTTCTTT. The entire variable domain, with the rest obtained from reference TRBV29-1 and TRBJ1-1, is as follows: SAVISQKPSRDICQRGTSLTIQCQVDSQVTMMFWYRQQPGQSLTLIATANQGSEATYESGFVIDKFPISRPNLTFSTLTVSNMSPEDSSIYLCSDRDRDTEAFFGQGTRLTVV.

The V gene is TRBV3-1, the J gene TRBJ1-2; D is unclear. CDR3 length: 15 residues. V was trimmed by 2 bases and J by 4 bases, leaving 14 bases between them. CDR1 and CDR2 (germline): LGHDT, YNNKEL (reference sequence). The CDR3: CASSQNAGEAYGYTF. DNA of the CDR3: TGTGCCAGCAGCCAAAACGCAGGCGAAGCCTATGGCTACACCTTC.

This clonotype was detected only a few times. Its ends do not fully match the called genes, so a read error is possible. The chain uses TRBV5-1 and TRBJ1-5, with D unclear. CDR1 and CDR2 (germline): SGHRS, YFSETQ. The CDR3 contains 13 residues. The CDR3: CASSLDPNRPQHF. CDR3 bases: TGCGCCAGCAGCTTGGACCCAAATCGGCCCCAGCATTTT. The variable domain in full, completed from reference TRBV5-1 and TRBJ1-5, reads KAGVTQTPRYLIKTRGQQVTLSCSPISGHRSVSWYQQTPGQGLQFLFEYFSETQRNKGNFPGRFSGRQFSNSRSEMNVSTLELGDSALYLCASSLDPNRPQHFGDGTRLSIL.

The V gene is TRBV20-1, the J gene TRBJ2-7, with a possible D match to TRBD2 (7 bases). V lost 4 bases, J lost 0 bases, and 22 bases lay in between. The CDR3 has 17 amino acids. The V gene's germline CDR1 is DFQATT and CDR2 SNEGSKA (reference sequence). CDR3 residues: CSATPPQAGASSYEQYF. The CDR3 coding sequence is TGCAGTGCTACTCCCCCCCAGGCGGGGGCGAGCTCCTACGAGCAGTACTTC.

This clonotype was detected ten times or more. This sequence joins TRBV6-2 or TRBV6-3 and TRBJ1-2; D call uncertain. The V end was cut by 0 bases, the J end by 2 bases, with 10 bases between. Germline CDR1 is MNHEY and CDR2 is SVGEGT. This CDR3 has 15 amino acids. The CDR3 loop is CASSYSVPPNYGYTF. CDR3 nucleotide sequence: TGTGCCAGCAGTTACTCGGTTCCCCCCAACTATGGCTACACCTTC.

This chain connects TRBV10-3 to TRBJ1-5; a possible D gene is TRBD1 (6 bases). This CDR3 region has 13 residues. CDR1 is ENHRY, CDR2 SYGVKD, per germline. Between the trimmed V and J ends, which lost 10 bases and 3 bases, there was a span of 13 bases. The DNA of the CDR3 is TGTGCCACCGGACAGTGGCTCAATCAGCCCCAGCATTTT. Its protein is CATGQWLNQPQHF.

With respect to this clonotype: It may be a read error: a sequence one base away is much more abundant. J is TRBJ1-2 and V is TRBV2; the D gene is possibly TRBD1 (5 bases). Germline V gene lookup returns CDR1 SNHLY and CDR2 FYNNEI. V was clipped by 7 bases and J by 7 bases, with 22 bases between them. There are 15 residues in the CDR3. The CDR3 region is CASNLIVEGSRGYTF. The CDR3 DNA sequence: TGTGCCAGCAACCTGATCGTGGAGGGGAGTCGTGGCTACACCTTC. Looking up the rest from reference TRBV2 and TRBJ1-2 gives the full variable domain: EPEVTQTPSHQVTQMGQEVILRCVPISNHLYFYWYRQILGQKVEFLVSFYNNEISEKSEIFDDQFSVERPDGSNFTLKIRSTKLEDSAMYFCASNLIVEGSRGYTFGSGTRLTVV.

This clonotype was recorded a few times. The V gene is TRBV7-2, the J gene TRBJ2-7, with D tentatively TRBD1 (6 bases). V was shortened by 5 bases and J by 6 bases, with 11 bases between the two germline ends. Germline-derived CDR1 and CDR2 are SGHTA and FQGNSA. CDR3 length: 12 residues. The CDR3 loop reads CASSVQGGEQYF. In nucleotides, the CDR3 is TGTGCCAGCAGCGTACAGGGCGGCGAGCAGTACTTC.

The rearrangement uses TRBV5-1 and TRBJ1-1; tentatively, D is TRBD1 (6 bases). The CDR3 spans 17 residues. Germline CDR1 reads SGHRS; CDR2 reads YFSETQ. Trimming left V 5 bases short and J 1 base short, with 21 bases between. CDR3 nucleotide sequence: TGCGCCAGCAGAGGCCCCGTGGGGGCAGCCCCGAACACTGAAGCTTTCTTT. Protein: CASRGPVGAAPNTEAFF.

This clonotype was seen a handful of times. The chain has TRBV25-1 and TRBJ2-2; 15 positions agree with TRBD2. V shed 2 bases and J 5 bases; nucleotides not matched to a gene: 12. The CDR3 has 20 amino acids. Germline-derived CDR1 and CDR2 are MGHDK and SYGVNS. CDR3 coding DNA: TGTGCCAGCAGTGAAACGGGACTAGCGGGAGGCTGGGGGGTAACCGGGGAGCTGTTTTTT. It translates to CASSETGLAGGWGVTGELFF.

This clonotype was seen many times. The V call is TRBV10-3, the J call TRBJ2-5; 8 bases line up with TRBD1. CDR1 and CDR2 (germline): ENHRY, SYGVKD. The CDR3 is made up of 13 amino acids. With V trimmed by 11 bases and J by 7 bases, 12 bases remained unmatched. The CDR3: CAVGQGPLGTQYF. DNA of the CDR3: TGTGCCGTTGGACAGGGACCTTTGGGGACCCAGTACTTC.

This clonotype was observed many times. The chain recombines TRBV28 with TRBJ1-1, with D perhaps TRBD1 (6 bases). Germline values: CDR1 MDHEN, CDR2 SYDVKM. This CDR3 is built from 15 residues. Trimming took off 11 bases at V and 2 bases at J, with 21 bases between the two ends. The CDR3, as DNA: TGTGCCTCCCCGGCGAAACAGGGCATCAACACTGAAGCTTTCTTT. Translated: CASPAKQGINTEAFF.

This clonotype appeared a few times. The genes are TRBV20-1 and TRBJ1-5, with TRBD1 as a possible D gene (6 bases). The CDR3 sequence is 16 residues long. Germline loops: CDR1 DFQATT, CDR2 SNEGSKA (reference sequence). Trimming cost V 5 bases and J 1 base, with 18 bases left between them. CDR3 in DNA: TGCAGTGCTCGACGAAGCCGGGACACGAGCAATCAGCCCCAGCATTTT. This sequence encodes CSARRSRDTSNQPQHF.

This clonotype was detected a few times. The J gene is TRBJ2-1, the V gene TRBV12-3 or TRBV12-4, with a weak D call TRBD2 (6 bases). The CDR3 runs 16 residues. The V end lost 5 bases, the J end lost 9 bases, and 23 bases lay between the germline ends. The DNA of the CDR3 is TGTGCCAGCAGTACCTCAGGGAGGAGGTATACAGTTGAGCAGTTCTTC. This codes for CASSTSGRRYTVEQFF.

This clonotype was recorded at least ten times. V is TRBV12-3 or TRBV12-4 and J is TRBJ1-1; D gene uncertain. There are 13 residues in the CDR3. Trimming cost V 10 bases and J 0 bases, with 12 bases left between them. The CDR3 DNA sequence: TGTGCCAATCGAAGGGCGGTGAACACTGAAGCTTTCTTT. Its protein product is CANRRAVNTEAFF.

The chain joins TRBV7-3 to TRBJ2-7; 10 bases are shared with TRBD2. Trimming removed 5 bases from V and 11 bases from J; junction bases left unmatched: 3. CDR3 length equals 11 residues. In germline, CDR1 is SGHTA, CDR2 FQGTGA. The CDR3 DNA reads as TGTGCCAGCAGCGCCAGCGGGAGGGAGTACTTC. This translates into CASSASGREYF.

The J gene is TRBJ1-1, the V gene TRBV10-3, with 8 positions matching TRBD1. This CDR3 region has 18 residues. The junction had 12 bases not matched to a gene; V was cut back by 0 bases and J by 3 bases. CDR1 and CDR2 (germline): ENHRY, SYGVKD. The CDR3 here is CAISESGQGGTRDTEAFF. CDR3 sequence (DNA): TGTGCCATCAGTGAGTCTGGACAGGGAGGGACTCGGGACACTGAAGCTTTCTTT.

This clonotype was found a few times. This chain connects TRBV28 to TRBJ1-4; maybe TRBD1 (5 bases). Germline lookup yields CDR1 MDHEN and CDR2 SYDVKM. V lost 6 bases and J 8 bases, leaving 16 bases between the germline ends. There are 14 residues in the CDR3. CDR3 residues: CASSYSGNKEKLFF. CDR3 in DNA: TGTGCCAGCAGCTACTCAGGGAATAAGGAAAAACTGTTTTTT. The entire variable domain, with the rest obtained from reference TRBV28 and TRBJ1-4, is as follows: DVKVTQSSRYLVKRTGEKVFLECVQDMDHENMFWYRQDPGLGLRLIYFSYDVKMKEKGDIPEGYSVSREKKERFSLILESASTNQTSMYLCASSYSGNKEKLFFGSGTQLSVL.

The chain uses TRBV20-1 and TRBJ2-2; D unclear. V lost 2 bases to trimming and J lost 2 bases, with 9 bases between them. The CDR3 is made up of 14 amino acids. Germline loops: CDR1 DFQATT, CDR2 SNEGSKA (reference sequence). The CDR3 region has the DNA TGCAGTGCTAGAAACGCTCCTAACACCGGGGAGCTGTTTTTT. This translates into CSARNAPNTGELFF.

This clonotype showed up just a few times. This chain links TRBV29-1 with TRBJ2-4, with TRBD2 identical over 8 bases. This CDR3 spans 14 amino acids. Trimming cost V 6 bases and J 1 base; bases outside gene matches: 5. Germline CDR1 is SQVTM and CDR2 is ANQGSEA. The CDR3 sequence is CSVVAGWAKNIQYF. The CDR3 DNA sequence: TGCAGCGTAGTAGCGGGATGGGCCAAAAACATTCAGTACTTC.

As DNA, the CDR3 is TGCAGCGTTGAAGAGTTGACGGCGCAGGGGAGCTATGGCTACACCTTC. Translated, it gives CSVEELTAQGSYGYTF. The V and J genes are TRBV29-1 and TRBJ1-2, with a possible D match to TRBD1 (6 bases). Germline lookup yields CDR1 SQVTM and CDR2 ANQGSEA. V was shortened by 0 bases and J by 4 bases, with 18 bases between the two germline ends. There are 16 residues in the CDR3.

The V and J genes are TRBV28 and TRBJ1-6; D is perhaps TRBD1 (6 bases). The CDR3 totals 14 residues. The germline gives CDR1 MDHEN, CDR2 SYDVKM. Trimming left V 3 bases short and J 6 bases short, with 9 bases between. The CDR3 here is CASSFYRANSPLHF. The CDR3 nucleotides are TGTGCCAGCAGTTTTTACAGGGCTAATTCACCCCTCCACTTT.

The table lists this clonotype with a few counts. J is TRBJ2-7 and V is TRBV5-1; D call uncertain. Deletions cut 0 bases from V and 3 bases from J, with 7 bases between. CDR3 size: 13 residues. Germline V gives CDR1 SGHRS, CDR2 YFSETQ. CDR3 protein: CASSLGNYYEQYF. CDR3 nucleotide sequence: TGCGCCAGCAGCTTGGGGAACTACTACGAGCAGTACTTC.

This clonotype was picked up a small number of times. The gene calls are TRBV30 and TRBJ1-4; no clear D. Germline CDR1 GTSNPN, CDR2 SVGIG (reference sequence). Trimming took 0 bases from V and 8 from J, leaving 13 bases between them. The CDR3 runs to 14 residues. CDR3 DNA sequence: TGTGCCTGGAGTGTACGGGCAGCTACCGAAAAACTGTTTTTT. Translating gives CAWSVRAATEKLFF.

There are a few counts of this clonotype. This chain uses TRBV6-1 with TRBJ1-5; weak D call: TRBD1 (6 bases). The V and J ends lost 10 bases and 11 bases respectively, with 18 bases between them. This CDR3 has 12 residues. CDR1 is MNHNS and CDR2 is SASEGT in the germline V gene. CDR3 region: CATSDSGRTQHF. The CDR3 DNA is TGTGCCACTTCGGACAGCGGGCGGACCCAGCATTTT.

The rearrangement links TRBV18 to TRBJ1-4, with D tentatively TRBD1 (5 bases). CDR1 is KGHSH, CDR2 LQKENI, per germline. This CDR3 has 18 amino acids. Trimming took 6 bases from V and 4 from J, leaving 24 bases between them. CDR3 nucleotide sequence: TGTGCCAGCTCTACACCCGCTCACTCCGGGGCAAATAATGAAAAACTGTTTTTT. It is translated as CASSTPAHSGANNEKLFF.

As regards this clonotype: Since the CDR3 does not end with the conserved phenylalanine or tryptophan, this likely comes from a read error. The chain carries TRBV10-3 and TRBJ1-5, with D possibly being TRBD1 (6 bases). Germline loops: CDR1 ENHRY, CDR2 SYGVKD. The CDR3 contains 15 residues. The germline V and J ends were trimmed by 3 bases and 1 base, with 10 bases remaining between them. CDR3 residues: CAISEGQSSNQPQHL. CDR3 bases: TGTGCCATCAGTGAAGGACAGAGCAGCAATCAGCCCCAGCATCTT.

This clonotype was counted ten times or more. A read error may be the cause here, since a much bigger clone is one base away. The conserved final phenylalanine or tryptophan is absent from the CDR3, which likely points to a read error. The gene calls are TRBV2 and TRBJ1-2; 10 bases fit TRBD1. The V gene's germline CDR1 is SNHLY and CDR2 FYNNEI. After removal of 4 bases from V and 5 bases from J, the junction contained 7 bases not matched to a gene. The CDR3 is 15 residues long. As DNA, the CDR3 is TGTGCCAGCAGTGGGACAGGGGGAAAAGGGTATGGCTACACCCTC. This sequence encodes CASSGTGGKGYGYTL.

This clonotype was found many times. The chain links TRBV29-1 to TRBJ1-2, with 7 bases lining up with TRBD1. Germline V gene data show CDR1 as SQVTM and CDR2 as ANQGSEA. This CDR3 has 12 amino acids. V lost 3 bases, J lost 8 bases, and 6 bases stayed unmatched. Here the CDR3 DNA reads TGCAGCGTTGAGGCAGGGGGATACGGCTACACCTTC. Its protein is CSVEAGGYGYTF. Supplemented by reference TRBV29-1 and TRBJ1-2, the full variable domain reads SAVISQKPSRDICQRGTSLTIQCQVDSQVTMMFWYRQQPGQSLTLIATANQGSEATYESGFVIDKFPISRPNLTFSTLTVSNMSPEDSSIYLCSVEAGGYGYTFGSGTRLTVV.

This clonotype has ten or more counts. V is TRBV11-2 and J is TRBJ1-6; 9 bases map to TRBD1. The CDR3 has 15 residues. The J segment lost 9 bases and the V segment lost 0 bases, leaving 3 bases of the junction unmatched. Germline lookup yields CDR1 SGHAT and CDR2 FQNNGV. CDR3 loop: CASSLEGQGFSPLHF. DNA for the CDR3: TGTGCCAGCAGCTTAGAGGGACAGGGTTTTTCACCCCTCCACTTT.

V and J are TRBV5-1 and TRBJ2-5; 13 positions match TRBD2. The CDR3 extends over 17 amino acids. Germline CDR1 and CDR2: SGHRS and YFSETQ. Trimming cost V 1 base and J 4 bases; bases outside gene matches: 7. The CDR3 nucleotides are TGCGCCAGCAGCTTGAGGACTAGCGGGAGACGGGGAGAGACCCAGTACTTC. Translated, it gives CASSLRTSGRRGETQYF.

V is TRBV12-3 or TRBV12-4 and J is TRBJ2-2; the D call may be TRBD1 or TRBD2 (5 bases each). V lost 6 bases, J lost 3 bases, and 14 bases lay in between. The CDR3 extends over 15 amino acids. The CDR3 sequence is CASSPRGVHTGELFF. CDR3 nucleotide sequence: TGTGCCAGCAGCCCTCGAGGGGTCCACACCGGGGAGCTGTTTTTT.